This T cell receptor (beta chain) was sequenced for a study of T cell responses to AZD1222 COVID-19 vaccine (dated by TCRdb to the early 2020s). The study in broad terms: AZD1222 recipients given second doses at about 4 weeks or at about 12 weeks were pooled, since spike-specific TCR depth and breadth were not found to differ between the two schedules. A total of approximately 250 trial participants underwent TCR sequencing, of whom under 220 had received two doses of AZD1222 and roughly 26 had received two doses of the MenACWY control vaccine. Enrollment into the trials was organized by age into subgroups of 18-55, 56-69 and 70-plus years, and those subgroups contained roughly 150, 30 and 60 TCR-sequenced participants, respectively. Paper-wide results and their limitations: The whole spike protein was spanned by vaccine-associated CD4 TCRs, and dominant responses were seen in regions 160-218 and 743-854. Epitopes outside the regions mutated in the B.1.351 and B.1.1.7 variants were reportedly recognized by nearly half of the unique spike-specific TCRs. Conclusions about previously exposed vaccinees are limited because only five to seven AZD1222 recipients were SARS-CoV-2 seropositive at baseline. Because no samples from the day 14 peak response were available, repertoires could be characterized only after the peak T cell response. In the small 56-69-year group, the increase in depth fell short of significance, most likely because of low power. Most participants were white British and females outnumbered males, and the authors suggested that clonal diversity may have been underestimated. A significant rise in spike-specific TCR breadth and depth was observed after two AZD1222 doses relative to day 0 and relative to MenACWY recipients.

The time point label of this sample denotes: baseline before first vaccination. The vaccinee samples were drawn from two UK trials, COV001 and COV002, one of which was a single-blind randomized controlled phase 2/3 trial testing AZD1222 (ChAdOx1 nCoV-19) in healthy adults. Trial participant PBMC samples were collected at day 0 and day 28 after the second dose for TCRbeta chain sequencing. The CDR3 regions of human TCRbeta chains were subjected to immunosequencing. As for the authors' bioinformatics: TCRs in the repertoires were compared against a reference library of SARS-CoV-2-specific TCRs that had been generated with the MIRA antigen-specificity platform. Breadth was defined as the fraction of unique TCRs that were SARS-CoV-2-associated. Depth was defined as the fraction of total T cells that were SARS-CoV-2-associated. Using the MIRA data, every spike-specific TCR was mapped to the spike region that the TCR reacted to and assigned to either a CD4 or a CD8 class. Log10-transformed breadth and depth values were compared by one-way ANOVA with Sidak's multiple comparisons tests. Imported from immuneACCESS, the table was reduced by TCRdb to in-frame sequences with V and J called. These copies leave out some clones; in studies compared against another copy, an unresolved V gene accounts for under half, and the cause of the remainder is not known. V and J calls plus clone size are reproduced from that table; the DNA served to infer D and trimming. The sample data list some 180,000 clones, and about 86% of these were observed just once. Approximately 0.5% of the sample is in the top ten clones.

Including the terminal cysteine and phenylalanine, the CDR3 comprises 14 residues. CDR3 DNA is the only sequence kept; it has 42 bases, read in frame from the first base. Cut back by 4 bases and 5 bases, the V and J ends lie 11 bases apart. The germline V gene (reference sequence) specifies MNHEY as CDR1 and SMNVEV as CDR2. In this sample, this clone turned up a few times. Its recognized antigen is unknown. Base qualities are not provided; no much larger clone lies one nucleotide away. The starting material was peripheral blood, obtained on day 0 of AZD1222 vaccination. The chain is encoded by TRBV27 joined to TRBJ2-2; TRBD2 is possibly the D segment (5 matching bases). This clonotype was obtained from an adult in good health. The encoded CDR3 is CASSWTYATGELFF. The DNA sequence is TGTGCCAGCAGTTGGACTTATGCAACCGGGGAGCTGTTTTTT.